The source of this T cell receptor (beta chain) is a study of blood T cell repertoires in COVID-19. As for the study in general: COVID-19 samples, acute and convalescent, were from the United States, Italy and Spain. T cells, B-cell-depleted T cells, or PBMCs provided the cDNA or gDNA that served as material.

With V trimmed by 4 bases and J by 9 bases, 10 bases remained unmatched. Germline loops: CDR1 SQVTM, CDR2 ANQGSEA. CDR3 length: 13 amino acids. The authors' processing: For nucleated cells, counts were estimated from reference gene primer amplification. Assay used: immunoSEQ multiplex PCR; TCRdb lists only in-frame clones, some missing. That table gives V, J and clone size, and the DNA gave D and trimming. Here the sample spans some 180,000 clones, nearly 90% being singletons. Sequenced sample: peripheral blood. This clonotype was sampled from a man between 60 and 75 years old with active or convalescent COVID-19. This chain links TRBV29-1 with TRBJ2-7; 9 bases line up with TRBD1. The CDR3 protein is CSVAGGTGTGQYF. The DNA of the CDR3 is TGCAGCGTTGCCGGGGGGACAGGGACGGGGCAGTACTTC.